The clone carrying this T cell receptor beta chain appeared many times. Its target is unknown. Findings and caveats of the study: The TCR gene usage of tumor memory CD4+ T cells clustered together with blood and lymph node memory CD4+ cells and with lymph node naive CD4+ cells.

CDR3 length equals 13 residues. V was clipped by 5 bases and J by 8 bases, with 13 bases between them. After constant-region reverse-primer amplification, full-length variable regions underwent semi-nested PCR with Nested Universal Primer A. TCRdb fed the 5' RACE reads into MiXCR, producing one record per CDR3 protein. The data hold roughly 38,000 distinct CDR3 sequences, with about 20% observed a single time. The sample taken for sequencing was naive CD4+ T cells sorted from a lymph node. Subset indicated: naive CD4+ T cells, CD4+CD45RA+CD25-. This clonotype was sampled from a female donor with breast cancer. The chain employs TRBV12-3 or TRBV12-4 and TRBJ2-4; no firm D call. The CDR3 spells CASSRTRWDIQYF. In DNA form, the CDR3 reads TGTGCCAGCAGTAGGACCCGATGGGACATTCAGTACTTC.